This T cell receptor (beta chain) was sequenced for a study of cytomegalovirus exposure and HLA in healthy donors. Study-level results: Rare TCR sequences predominated, though certain public TCRs were found in many donors. First-cohort TCR clusters tended to co-occur in the 90 to 150 validation repertoires, a later analysis found.

With respect to this clone: Its matching antigen is unknown.

This CDR3 is built from 14 residues. Germline V gene lookup returns CDR1 SGDLS and CDR2 YYNGEE. The V end was cut by 2 bases, the J end by 1 base, with 10 bases between. Assay: immunoSEQ multiplex PCR; the TCRdb copy retains only in-frame clones and omits some. The sample lists about 78,000 clones, 90% to 96% occurring once. The receptor comes from a man younger than 35 in good health and CMV-seropositive. V is TRBV9 and J is TRBJ2-7; TRBD2 might be the D (5 bases). Sequenced input: PBMCs. The CDR3 DNA is TGTGCCAGCAGCGTTGAGGGAAGGTCCTACGAGCAGTACTTC. This encodes CASSVEGRSYEQYF.